Here is one T cell receptor beta chain with its context. The data were taken from a study of glioma-infiltrating T cells after dendritic cell vaccination. Assay: immunoSEQ multiplex PCR; the TCRdb copy retains only in-frame clones and omits some. Of 50,000 to 55,000 clones listed, around nine tenths were seen once; the top ten hold around 5%. Per the germline V gene, CDR1 is MNHNY and CDR2 is SVGAGI (reference sequence). The CDR3 has 16 amino acids. The junction had 11 bases not matched to a gene; V was cut back by 5 bases and J by 6 bases. Time point reported: after dendritic cell vaccination, including at tumor progression/relapse.

The material sequenced was blood, taken after dendritic cell vaccination. The receptor was isolated from a human donor with glioblastoma. The rearrangement links TRBV6-6 to TRBJ2-1; TRBD1 matches at 9 bases. The CDR3 nucleotides read TGTGCCAGCAGTCCTACCGGGACAGGGAAGGCCAATGAGCAGTTCTTC. Its translation: CASSPTGTGKANEQFF.